These 22 T cell receptor beta chains were all obtained from the same sample, sequenced in a study of blood T cell repertoires in COVID-19. Sequenced by immunoSEQ multiplex PCR; TCRdb stores in-frame clones only, minus some. The sample shows some 70,000 clones, 87% of them seen only once. Material for sequencing was peripheral blood. The source of these receptors is a man aged 45-60 years with active COVID-19.

This chain joins TRBV6-2 or TRBV6-3 and TRBJ2-5; TRBD2 matches at 7 bases. Germline V lookup: CDR1 MNHEY, CDR2 SVGEGT. Trimming removed 4 bases from V and 3 bases from J; junction bases left unmatched: 8. The CDR3 has 15 amino acids. For the CDR3, the DNA is TGTGCCAGCAGTTCGACTCGGGAGGTTAAAGAGACCCAGTACTTC. The encoded protein is CASSSTREVKETQYF.

The J gene is TRBJ1-1, the V gene TRBV28; a weak D match, TRBD1 (6 bases). The CDR3 contains 14 residues. V lost 3 bases and J 6 bases, leaving 14 bases between the germline ends. CDR1 MDHEN and CDR2 SYDVKM come from the germline V gene. CDR3 in amino acids: CASSFRGAPPEAFF. CDR3 nucleotides: TGTGCCAGCAGTTTCCGGGGGGCCCCACCTGAAGCTTTCTTT.

The chain recombines TRBV10-3 with TRBJ2-1, with TRBD2 identical over 11 bases. This CDR3 has 15 residues. The V gene end was trimmed by 2 bases and the J gene end by 7 bases; junction bases not matched to a gene: 4. Germline assignment: CDR1 ENHRY and CDR2 SYGVKD. The CDR3 DNA reads TGTGCCATCAGTGAGACTAGCGGGAGTCAAAATGAGCAGTTCTTC. This encodes CAISETSGSQNEQFF.

This clone was observed a single time. The chain is built from TRBV19 and TRBJ2-4; the D gene is possibly TRBD1 (5 bases). Germline V CDR1 and CDR2: LNHDA, SQIVND (reference sequence). There are 17 residues in the CDR3. V was pared by 7 bases and J by 0 bases, with 19 bases between. This CDR3 reads CASTFDRSVLAKNIQYF. The DNA of the CDR3 is TGTGCCAGTACCTTCGACAGATCAGTGCTAGCCAAAAACATTCAGTACTTC.

This sequence joins TRBV5-4 and TRBJ2-1; D may be TRBD2 (6 bases). Germline assignment: CDR1 SGHNT and CDR2 YYREEE (reference sequence). The CDR3 length is 15 residues. Trimming cost V 0 bases and J 5 bases, with 12 bases left between them. The DNA of the CDR3 is TGTGCCAGCAGCTTGGACCCCGGGGGAAACAATGAGCAGTTCTTC. Amino acids: CASSLDPGGNNEQFF.

J is TRBJ2-5 and V is TRBV28, with D possibly being TRBD1 (6 bases). The CDR3 consists of 12 residues. V was clipped by 6 bases and J by 4 bases, with 9 bases between them. Germline V gives CDR1 MDHEN, CDR2 SYDVKM. CDR3 in amino acids: CASRTGSETQYF. The CDR3 bases are TGTGCCAGCAGGACAGGATCAGAGACCCAGTACTTC.

The table lists this clone with a few counts. The V gene is TRBV9, the J gene TRBJ1-6; the match to TRBD1 covers 9 bases. V dropped 0 bases and J dropped 11; count of bases not matched to a gene: 9. This CDR3 region has 16 residues. Per the germline V gene, CDR1 is SGDLS and CDR2 is YYNGEE. Here the CDR3 reads CASSVEQGAGATPLHF. The CDR3 region has the DNA TGTGCCAGCAGCGTAGAACAGGGGGCCGGAGCGACACCCCTCCACTTT.

The chain joins TRBV7-9 to TRBJ2-7; possibly TRBD1 for D (5 bases). The V and J ends lost 4 bases and 3 bases respectively, with 13 bases between them. The CDR3 is made up of 14 amino acids. Germline V gives CDR1 SEHNR, CDR2 FQNEAQ (reference sequence). The CDR3 reads CASSYQGVSYEQYF. In DNA, the CDR3 is TGTGCCAGCAGCTATCAGGGTGTTAGCTACGAGCAGTACTTC.

This sequence joins TRBV6-4 and TRBJ2-7; unclear D gene. V lost 2 bases and J 5 bases, leaving 10 bases between the germline ends. The CDR3 consists of 13 residues. Germline-derived CDR1 and CDR2 are MRHNA and SNTAGT. DNA of the CDR3: TGTGCCAGCAGTGACGGCAGTTACCACGAGCAGTACTTC. As protein: CASSDGSYHEQYF.

This sequence joins TRBV5-1 and TRBJ1-3; TRBD1 might be the D (6 bases). Germline CDR1 and CDR2: SGHRS and YFSETQ. Trimming took 2 bases from V and 3 from J, leaving 15 bases between them. The CDR3 runs to 16 residues. The CDR3 sequence: CASSLSPGDGGNTIYF. As DNA, the CDR3 is TGCGCCAGCAGCTTATCCCCAGGGGACGGTGGAAACACCATATATTTT.

The V call is TRBV27, the J call TRBJ2-1; tentatively, D is TRBD2 (5 bases). From germline, CDR1 is MNHEY and CDR2 SMNVEV (reference sequence). The V end was cut by 4 bases, the J end by 0 bases, with 7 bases between. CDR3 length: 14 amino acids. This chain's CDR3 is CASSYLASYNEQFF. DNA of the CDR3: TGTGCCAGCAGTTACCTAGCCTCCTACAATGAGCAGTTCTTC.

V gene TRBV5-1 combines with J gene TRBJ2-7, with 11 positions matching TRBD2. Germline V gene data show CDR1 as SGHRS and CDR2 as YFSETQ. The J segment lost 7 bases and the V segment lost 4 bases, leaving 7 bases of the junction unmatched. The CDR3 sequence is 14 residues long. Here the CDR3 reads CASSPTSGASEQYF. CDR3 nucleotide sequence: TGCGCCAGCAGCCCGACTAGCGGGGCTTCGGAGCAGTACTTC.

The chain carries TRBV6-2 or TRBV6-3 and TRBJ2-7; D is undetermined. The CDR3 loop spans 14 amino acids. CDR1 is MNHEY and CDR2 is SVGEGT in the germline V gene. The ends were cut back, 2 bases at V and 5 bases at J, with 13 bases in the middle. Here the CDR3 reads CASSYGRLNNEQYF. DNA of the CDR3: TGTGCCAGCAGTTACGGTCGCCTCAACAACGAGCAGTACTTC.

CDR3 coding DNA: TGTGCCAGCAGCCTAGGGGGGGGCGAGGGTGAAAAACTGTTTTTT. Translation gives CASSLGGGEGEKLFF. V is TRBV9 and J is TRBJ1-4; TRBD1 is a possible D gene (6 bases). Germline lookup yields CDR1 SGDLS and CDR2 YYNGEE. The CDR3 covers 15 residues. V was trimmed by 4 bases and J by 7 bases, leaving 17 bases between them.

This clone turned up a few times. The V call is TRBV29-1, the J call TRBJ1-1; possible D gene TRBD1, 6 bases. The CDR3 has 14 residues. Trimming took off 7 bases at V and 1 base at J, with 16 bases between the two ends. CDR1 is SQVTM, CDR2 ANQGSEA, per germline. The CDR3 protein is CSGRKGQRNTEAFF. The CDR3 coding sequence is TGCAGCGGGCGAAAAGGACAGCGGAACACTGAAGCTTTCTTT.

The chain joins TRBV28 to TRBJ2-7, with a weak D call TRBD1 (5 bases). The CDR3 consists of 15 residues. Germline CDR1 reads MDHEN; CDR2 reads SYDVKM. V lost 5 bases and J lost 6, with 20 bases in between. The CDR3 is CASSRSTTGPLEQYF. The DNA for the CDR3 is TGTGCCAGCAGTCGGTCGACAACAGGACCCCTCGAGCAGTACTTC.

This sequence joins TRBV28 and TRBJ2-5; TRBD1 aligns across 9 bases. The germline V gene encodes CDR1 MDHEN and CDR2 SYDVKM. The J segment lost 6 bases and the V segment lost 8 bases, leaving 10 bases of the junction unmatched. The CDR3 covers 14 residues. This CDR3 is CASHPTGGRKTQYF. In DNA form, the CDR3 reads TGTGCCAGCCATCCGACAGGGGGGAGGAAGACCCAGTACTTC.

The chain couples TRBV5-8 to TRBJ1-5; D is unclear. Between the trimmed V and J ends, which lost 0 bases and 8 bases, there was a span of 9 bases. CDR1 is SGHTS and CDR2 is YDEGEE in the germline V gene. The CDR3 runs 13 residues. CDR3 residues: CASSLGHLKPQHF. The CDR3 region has the DNA TGTGCCAGCAGCTTGGGGCACCTTAAGCCCCAGCATTTT.

The rearrangement links TRBV19 to TRBJ2-3; tentative D call: TRBD2 (5 bases). Germline V CDR1 and CDR2: LNHDA, SQIVND (reference sequence). CDR3 length: 17 amino acids. Deletions cut 5 bases from V and 1 base from J, with 19 bases between. The CDR3 coding sequence is TGTGCCAGTAGTTTCCACCCCCGGGGTTGGGGCACAGATACGCAGTATTTT. This gives the protein CASSFHPRGWGTDTQYF.

The chain employs TRBV10-3 and TRBJ2-7; 8 positions match TRBD1. The germline CDR1 and CDR2 sequences are ENHRY and SYGVKD. This CDR3 region has 11 residues. Trimming cost V 5 bases and J 11 bases; bases outside gene matches: 5. The DNA for the CDR3 is TGTGCCATCAGTCAGACAGGGGAGGAGTACTTC. Encoded protein: CAISQTGEEYF.

This clone came up once. The chain employs TRBV19 and TRBJ2-1; D uncertain. CDR3 length: 11 residues. Trimming shortened V by 6 bases and J by 10 bases, and 10 bases separated the two germline ends. In germline, CDR1 is LNHDA, CDR2 SQIVND (reference sequence). The CDR3 here is CASRTYEEQFF. DNA of the CDR3: TGTGCCAGTAGGACTTATGAAGAGCAGTTCTTC.

This chain joins TRBV7-2 and TRBJ1-4; unclear D gene. Germline V gene data show CDR1 as SGHTA and CDR2 as FQGNSA. V shed 5 bases and J shed 4 bases, with 8 bases lying between them. CDR3 length: 13 residues. DNA for the CDR3: TGTGCCAGCAGCCCACAGCTTAATGAAAAACTGTTTTTT. Its protein is CASSPQLNEKLFF.